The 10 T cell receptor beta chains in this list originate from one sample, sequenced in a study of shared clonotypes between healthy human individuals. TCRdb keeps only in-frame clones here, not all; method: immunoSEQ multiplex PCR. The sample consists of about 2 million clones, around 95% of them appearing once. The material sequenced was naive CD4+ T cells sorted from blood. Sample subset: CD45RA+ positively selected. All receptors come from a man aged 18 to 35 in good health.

The CDR3 DNA sequence: TGTGCCAGCAGCCCGGACACGTTTTCCTACGAGCAGTACTTC. This translates into CASSPDTFSYEQYF. The rearrangement links TRBV5-6 to TRBJ2-7, with D possibly matching TRBD1 (5 bases). The CDR3 covers 14 residues. CDR1 and CDR2 (germline): SGHDT, YYEEEE. The germline V and J ends were trimmed by 4 bases and 1 base, with 12 bases remaining between them.

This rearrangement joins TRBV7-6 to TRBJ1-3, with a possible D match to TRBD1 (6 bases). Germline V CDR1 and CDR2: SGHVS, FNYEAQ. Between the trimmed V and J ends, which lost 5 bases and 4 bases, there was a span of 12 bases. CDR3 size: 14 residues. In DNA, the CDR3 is TGTGCCAGCAGCCTAACAGGGAGCGGAAACACCATATATTTT. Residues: CASSLTGSGNTIYF.

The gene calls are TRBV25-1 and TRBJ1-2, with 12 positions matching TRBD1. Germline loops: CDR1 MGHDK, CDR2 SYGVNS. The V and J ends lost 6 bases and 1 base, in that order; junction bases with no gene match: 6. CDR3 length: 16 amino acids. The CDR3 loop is CASSGTGGEDNYGYTF. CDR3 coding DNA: TGTGCCAGCAGCGGGACAGGGGGCGAAGATAACTATGGCTACACCTTC.

The CDR3 DNA reads as TGTGCCACCCAAAGAGGTTCGAACACTGAAGCTTTCTTT. Encoded protein: CATQRGSNTEAFF. The V call is TRBV6-1, the J call TRBJ1-1, with unresolved D. Trimming pared 10 bases from V and 1 base from J, leaving 13 bases between. The germline gives CDR1 MNHNS, CDR2 SASEGT. This CDR3 comprises 13 residues.

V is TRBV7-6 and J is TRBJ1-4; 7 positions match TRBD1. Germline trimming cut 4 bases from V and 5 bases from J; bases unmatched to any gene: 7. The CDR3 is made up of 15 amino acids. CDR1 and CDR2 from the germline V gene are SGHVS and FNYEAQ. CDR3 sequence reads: CASSSAPTGNEKLFF. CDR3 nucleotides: TGTGCCAGCAGCTCCGCCCCGACAGGGAATGAAAAACTGTTTTTT.

CDR3 coding DNA: TGTGCCAGCTCACCACCGGACAGCCTACTCCTCAACTATGGCTACACCTTC. Its translation is CASSPPDSLLLNYGYTF. The chain combines TRBV18 with TRBJ1-2; TRBD1 is a possible D gene (6 bases). V lost 0 bases to trimming and J lost 2 bases, with 16 bases between them. The CDR3 runs to 17 residues. Germline V lookup: CDR1 KGHSH, CDR2 LQKENI.

DNA of the CDR3: TGTGCCAGTAGTCCCATTGGTGAGGGACAGGCCGGAGAGACCCAGTACTTC. The encoded protein is CASSPIGEGQAGETQYF. The chain uses TRBV19 and TRBJ2-5, with 8 nucleotides matching TRBD1. J lost 4 bases, V lost 5 bases, and 15 bases had no gene match. The CDR3 has 17 residues. From germline, CDR1 is LNHDA and CDR2 SQIVND (reference sequence).

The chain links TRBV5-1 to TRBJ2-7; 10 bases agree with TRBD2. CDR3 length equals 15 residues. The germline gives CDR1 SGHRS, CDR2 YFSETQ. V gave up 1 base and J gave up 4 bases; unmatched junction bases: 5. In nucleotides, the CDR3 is TGCGCCAGCAGCTTGCAGCTAGCGGGAGTGTACGAGCAGTACTTC. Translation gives CASSLQLAGVYEQYF.

CDR3: CAIQDRLGGYTF. The CDR3, as DNA: TGTGCCATTCAGGACCGGCTAGGTGGCTACACCTTC. The V gene is TRBV10-3, the J gene TRBJ1-2; D not resolved. Trimming removed 9 bases from V and 7 bases from J, with 15 bases in between. The CDR3 runs to 12 residues. Germline V CDR1 and CDR2: ENHRY, SYGVKD.

As DNA, the CDR3 is TGCGCCAGCAGCCAACCGTACGGGGGTGAGCAGTTCTTC. This encodes CASSQPYGGEQFF. This chain links TRBV4-3 with TRBJ2-1, with D perhaps matching TRBD2 (6 bases). CDR1 is LGHNA, CDR2 YSLEER, per germline. Trimming left V 2 bases short and J 9 bases short, with 11 bases between. The CDR3 is 13 amino acids.